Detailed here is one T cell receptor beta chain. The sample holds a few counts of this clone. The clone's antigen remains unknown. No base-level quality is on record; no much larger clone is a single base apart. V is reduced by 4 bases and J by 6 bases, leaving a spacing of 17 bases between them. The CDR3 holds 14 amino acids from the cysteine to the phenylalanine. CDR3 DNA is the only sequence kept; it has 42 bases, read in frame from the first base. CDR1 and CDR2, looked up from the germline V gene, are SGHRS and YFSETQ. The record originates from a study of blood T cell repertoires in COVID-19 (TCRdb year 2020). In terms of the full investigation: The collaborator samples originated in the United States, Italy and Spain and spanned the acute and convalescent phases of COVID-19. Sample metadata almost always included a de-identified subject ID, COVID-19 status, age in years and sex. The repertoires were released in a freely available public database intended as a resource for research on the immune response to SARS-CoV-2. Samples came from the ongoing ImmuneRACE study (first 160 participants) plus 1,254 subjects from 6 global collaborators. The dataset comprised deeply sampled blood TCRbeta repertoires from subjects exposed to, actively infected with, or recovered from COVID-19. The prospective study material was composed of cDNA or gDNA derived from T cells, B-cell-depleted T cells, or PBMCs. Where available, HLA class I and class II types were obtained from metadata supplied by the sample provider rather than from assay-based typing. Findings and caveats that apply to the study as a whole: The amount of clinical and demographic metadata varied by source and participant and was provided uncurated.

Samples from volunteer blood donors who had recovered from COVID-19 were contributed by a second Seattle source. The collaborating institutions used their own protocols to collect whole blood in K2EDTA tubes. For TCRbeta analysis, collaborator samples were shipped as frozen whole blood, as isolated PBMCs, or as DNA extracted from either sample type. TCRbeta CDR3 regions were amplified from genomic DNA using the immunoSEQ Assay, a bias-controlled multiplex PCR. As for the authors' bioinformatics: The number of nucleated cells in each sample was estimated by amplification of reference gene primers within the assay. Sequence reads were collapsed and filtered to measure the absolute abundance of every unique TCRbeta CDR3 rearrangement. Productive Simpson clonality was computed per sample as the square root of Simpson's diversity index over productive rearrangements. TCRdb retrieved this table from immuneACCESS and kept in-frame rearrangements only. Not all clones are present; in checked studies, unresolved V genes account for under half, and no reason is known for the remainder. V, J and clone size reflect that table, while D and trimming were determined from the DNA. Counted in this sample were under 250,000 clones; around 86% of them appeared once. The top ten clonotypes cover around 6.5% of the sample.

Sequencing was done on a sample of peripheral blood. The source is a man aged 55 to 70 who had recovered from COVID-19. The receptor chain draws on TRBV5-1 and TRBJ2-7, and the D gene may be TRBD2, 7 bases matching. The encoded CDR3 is CASSDRVGGREQYF. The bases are TGCGCCAGCAGCGACCGGGTCGGGGGGCGCGAGCAGTACTTC.